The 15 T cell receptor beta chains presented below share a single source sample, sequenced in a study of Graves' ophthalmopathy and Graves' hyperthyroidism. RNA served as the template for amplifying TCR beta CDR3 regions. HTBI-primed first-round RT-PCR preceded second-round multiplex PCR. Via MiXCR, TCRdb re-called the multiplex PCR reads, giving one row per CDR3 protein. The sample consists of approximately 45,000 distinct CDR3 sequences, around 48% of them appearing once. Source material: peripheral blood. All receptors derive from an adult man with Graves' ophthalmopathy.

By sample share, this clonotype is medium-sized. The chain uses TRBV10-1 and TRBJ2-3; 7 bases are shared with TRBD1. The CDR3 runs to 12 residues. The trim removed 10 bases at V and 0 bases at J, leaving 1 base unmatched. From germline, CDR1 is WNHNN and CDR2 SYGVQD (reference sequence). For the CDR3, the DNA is TGCGCCACGGACAGGAGCACAGATACGCAGTATTTT. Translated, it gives CATDRSTDTQYF.

The CDR3 DNA reads as TGTGCCAGCAGCTTCACTCCGTCCTCTGGGGCCAACGTCCTGACTTTC. It is translated as CASSFTPSSGANVLTF. The chain joins TRBV7-9 to TRBJ2-6; D ambiguous. The CDR3 has 16 amino acids. The V gene lost 3 bases and the J gene lost 0 bases, with 9 bases spanning the gap. Germline V gene data show CDR1 as SEHNR and CDR2 as FQNEAQ (reference sequence). Complete variable domain (other parts from reference TRBV7-9 and TRBJ2-6): DTGVSQNPRHKITKRGQNVTFRCDPISEHNRLYWYRQTLGQGPEFLTYFQNEAQLEKSRLLSDRFSAERPKGSFSTLEIQRTEQGDSAMYLCASSFTPSSGANVLTFGAGSRLTVL.

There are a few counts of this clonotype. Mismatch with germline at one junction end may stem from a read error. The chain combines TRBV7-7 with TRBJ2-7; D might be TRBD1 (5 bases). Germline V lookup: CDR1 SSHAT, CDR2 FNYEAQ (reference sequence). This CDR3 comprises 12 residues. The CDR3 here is CASSLWGGEQYF. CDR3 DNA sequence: TGTGCTAGCAGCTTATGGGGCGGCGAGCAGTACTTC.

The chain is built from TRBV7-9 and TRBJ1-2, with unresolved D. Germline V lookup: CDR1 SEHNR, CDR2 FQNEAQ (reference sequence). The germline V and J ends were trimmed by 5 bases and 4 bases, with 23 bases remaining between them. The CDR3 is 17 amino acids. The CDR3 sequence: CASSVYSNTGEGYGYTF. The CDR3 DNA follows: TGTGCCAGCAGCGTTTATTCGAACACCGGGGAGGGCTATGGCTACACCTTC.

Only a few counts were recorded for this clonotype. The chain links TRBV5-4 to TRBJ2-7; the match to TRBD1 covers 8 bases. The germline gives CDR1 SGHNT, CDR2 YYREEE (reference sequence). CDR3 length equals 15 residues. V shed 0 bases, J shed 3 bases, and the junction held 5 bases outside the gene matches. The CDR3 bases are TGTGCCAGCAGCTTGGGAGGCGGACAGGGCTACGAGCAGTACTTC. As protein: CASSLGGGQGYEQYF.

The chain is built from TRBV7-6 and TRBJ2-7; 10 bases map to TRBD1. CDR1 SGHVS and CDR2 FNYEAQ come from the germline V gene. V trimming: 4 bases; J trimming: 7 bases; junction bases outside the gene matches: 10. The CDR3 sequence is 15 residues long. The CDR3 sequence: CASSYTGTGEGEQYF. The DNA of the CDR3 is TGTGCCAGCAGCTACACCGGGACAGGGGAGGGGGAGCAGTACTTC.

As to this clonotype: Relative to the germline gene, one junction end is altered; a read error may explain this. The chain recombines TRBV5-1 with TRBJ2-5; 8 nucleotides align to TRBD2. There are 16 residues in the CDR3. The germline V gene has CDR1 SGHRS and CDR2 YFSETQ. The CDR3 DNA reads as TGCTCCAGCAGCTTGGAGCCGGCGGGAGGCCACGAGACCCAGTACTTC. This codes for CSSSLEPAGGHETQYF.

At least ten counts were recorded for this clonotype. CDR3 sequence (DNA): TGTGCCAGCAGTTGGGGACAGGGAAACACTGAAGCTTTCTTT. It specifies CASSWGQGNTEAFF. The chain joins TRBV12-3 or TRBV12-4 to TRBJ1-1; 9 nucleotides agree with TRBD1. CDR3 size: 14 residues. V dropped 4 bases and J dropped 2; count of bases not matched to a gene: 2.

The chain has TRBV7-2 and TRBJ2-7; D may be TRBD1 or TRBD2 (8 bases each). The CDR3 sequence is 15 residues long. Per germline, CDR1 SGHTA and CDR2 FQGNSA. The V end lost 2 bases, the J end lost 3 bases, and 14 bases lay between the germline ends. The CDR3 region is CASSLFSGTGYEQYF. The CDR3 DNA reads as TGTGCCAGCAGCTTATTTAGCGGGACAGGCTACGAGCAGTACTTC.

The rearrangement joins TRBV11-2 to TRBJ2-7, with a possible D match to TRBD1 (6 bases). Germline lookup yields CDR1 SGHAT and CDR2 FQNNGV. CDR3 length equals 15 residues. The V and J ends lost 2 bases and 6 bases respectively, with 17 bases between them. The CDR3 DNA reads TGTGCCAGCAGCTTACTCACAGGGCTAGAGTCCGAGCAGTACTTC. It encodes CASSLLTGLESEQYF.

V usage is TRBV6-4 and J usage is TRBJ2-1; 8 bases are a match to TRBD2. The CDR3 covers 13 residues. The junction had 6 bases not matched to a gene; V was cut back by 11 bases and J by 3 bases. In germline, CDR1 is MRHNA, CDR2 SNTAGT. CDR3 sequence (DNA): TGTGCCCCAACGGGGGGGGACTACAATGAGCAGTTCTTC. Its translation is CAPTGGDYNEQFF.

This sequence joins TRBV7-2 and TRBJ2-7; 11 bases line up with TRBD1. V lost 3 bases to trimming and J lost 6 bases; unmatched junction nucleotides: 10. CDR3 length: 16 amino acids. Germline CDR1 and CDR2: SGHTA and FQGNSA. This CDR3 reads CASSLTTGTGGSEQYF. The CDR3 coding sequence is TGTGCCAGCAGCTTGACTACCGGGACAGGGGGGTCCGAGCAGTACTTC.

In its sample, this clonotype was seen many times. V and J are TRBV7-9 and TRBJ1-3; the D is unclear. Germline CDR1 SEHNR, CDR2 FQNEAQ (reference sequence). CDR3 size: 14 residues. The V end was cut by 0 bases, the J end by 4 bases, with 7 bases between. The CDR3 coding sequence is TGTGCCAGCAGCTTAGCGCTAACAGGAAACACCATATATTTT. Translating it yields CASSLALTGNTIYF.

CDR3 sequence reads: CASSLPWGETQYF. CDR3 in DNA: TGTGCCAGCAGCTTACCTTGGGGAGAGACCCAGTACTTC. This chain joins TRBV7-9 and TRBJ2-5, with D hard to call. CDR3 length: 13 amino acids. Germline CDR1 SEHNR, CDR2 FQNEAQ (reference sequence). V lost 2 bases, J lost 4 bases, and 8 bases lay in between.

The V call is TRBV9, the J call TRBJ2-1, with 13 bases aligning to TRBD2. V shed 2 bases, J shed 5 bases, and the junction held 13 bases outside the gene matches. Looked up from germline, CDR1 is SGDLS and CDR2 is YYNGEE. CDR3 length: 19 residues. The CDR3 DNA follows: TGTGCCAGCAGCGTCTCCTTGGGGACTAGCGGGACCTTGAACAATGAGCAGTTCTTC. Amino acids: CASSVSLGTSGTLNNEQFF.